One and the same sample provided the 16 T cell receptor beta chains below, sequenced in a study of shared clonotypes between healthy human individuals. Assay used: immunoSEQ multiplex PCR; TCRdb lists only in-frame clones, some missing. Among a few million clones listed, roughly 93% were seen once. The sequenced sample consisted of naive CD4+ T cells from PBMCs. Stated subset: CD45RA+ positively selected. Receptors originate from a man aged 18-30 years in good health. Some clones in this sample may be carry-over from other donors' samples.

The V and J genes are TRBV21-1 and TRBJ2-7; the table's TRBD2 call for D was not verified on the DNA. TRBV21-1 is termed a pseudogene. This CDR3 comprises 16 residues. This chain's CDR3 is CASSGWGGADYNEQYF. The CDR3, as DNA: TGTGCCAGCAGCGGGTGGGGGGGTGCCGATTACAACGAGCAGTACTTC.

J is TRBJ2-1 and V is TRBV9; 12 positions agree with TRBD2. CDR3 length: 16 amino acids. CDR1 SGDLS and CDR2 YYNGEE come from the germline V gene. Trimming took 4 bases from V and 8 from J; bases not matched to a gene: 10. DNA of the CDR3: TGTGCCAGCAGCCCAAGGACTAGCGGGAACGGAGATGAGCAGTTCTTC. This codes for CASSPRTSGNGDEQFF.

This rearrangement joins TRBV5-1 to TRBJ2-5, with D unclear. This CDR3 region has 13 residues. CDR1 and CDR2 from the germline V gene are SGHRS and YFSETQ. V was clipped by 4 bases and J by 2 bases, with 9 bases between them. CDR3 coding DNA: TGCGCCAGCAGCCCAGGTTATCAAGAGACCCAGTACTTC. Translation: CASSPGYQETQYF.

This clone showed up just once. The rearrangement uses TRBV2 and TRBJ2-2; perhaps TRBD2 as D (5 bases). The CDR3 runs to 16 residues. CDR1 and CDR2 (germline): SNHLY, FYNNEI. V was clipped by 0 bases and J by 8 bases, with 16 bases between them. The CDR3 region is CASSEALTGSRGELFF. The CDR3 DNA is TGTGCCAGCAGTGAAGCCCTTACGGGGAGCAGAGGGGAGCTGTTTTTT.

V gene TRBV5-6 combines with J gene TRBJ2-7; 7 positions agree with TRBD1. The CDR3 has 15 amino acids. Germline V gives CDR1 SGHDT, CDR2 YYEEEE. Trimming at V came to 0 bases and at J to 2 bases, leaving 5 bases not matched to a gene. The CDR3 coding sequence is TGTGCCAGCAGCTTGGACGACAGGGTCACCTACGAGCAGTACTTC. Protein sequence: CASSLDDRVTYEQYF.

This chain links TRBV29-1 with TRBJ2-2, with D possibly matching TRBD2 (6 bases). Germline V gene data show CDR1 as SQVTM and CDR2 as ANQGSEA. This CDR3 contains 14 residues. V shed 5 bases and J shed 1 base, with 11 bases lying between them. CDR3: CSVRGSRNTGELFF. Here the CDR3 DNA reads TGCAGCGTTCGGGGGTCGAGGAACACCGGGGAGCTGTTTTTT.

This sequence joins TRBV27 and TRBJ1-2; D may be TRBD1 (5 bases). Trimming removed 8 bases from V and 3 bases from J, with 22 bases in between. The CDR3 is made up of 16 amino acids. Germline V gene sequence: CDR1 MNHEY, CDR2 SMNVEV (reference sequence). This CDR3 is CASGKGSGRRDYGYTF. CDR3 nucleotide sequence: TGTGCCAGCGGTAAGGGCTCAGGGAGACGGGACTATGGCTACACCTTC.

The genes are TRBV5-1 and TRBJ2-7, with no clear D. The CDR3 loop spans 16 amino acids. Germline assignment: CDR1 SGHRS and CDR2 YFSETQ. The ends were cut back, 4 bases at V and 0 bases at J, with 17 bases in the middle. CDR3 in DNA: TGCGCCAGCAGCCCGGAAGGTGGCAGTAACTCCTACGAGCAGTACTTC. As protein: CASSPEGGSNSYEQYF.

The chain has TRBV5-4 and TRBJ1-1, with D perhaps TRBD1 (6 bases). Germline lookup yields CDR1 SGHNT and CDR2 YYREEE (reference sequence). This CDR3 comprises 14 residues. V lost 5 bases, J lost 1 base, and 12 bases lay in between. The CDR3 spells CASRTGQTNTEAFF. The CDR3 DNA is TGTGCCAGCAGGACAGGACAGACGAACACTGAAGCTTTCTTT.

The chain joins TRBV9 to TRBJ2-1, with 8 bases that match TRBD2. The germline V gene has CDR1 SGDLS and CDR2 YYNGEE. The V and J ends lost 4 bases and 1 base, in that order; junction bases with no gene match: 4. There are 15 residues in the CDR3. The chain's CDR3 is CASSLVAGSYNEQFF. In nucleotides, the CDR3 is TGTGCCAGCAGCCTAGTAGCGGGATCCTACAATGAGCAGTTCTTC.

Details on this clone: This specimen includes other DNA sequences encoding the same CDR3. The chain combines TRBV7-2 with TRBJ1-5; possibly TRBD1 for D (5 bases). The V end was cut by 5 bases, the J end by 1 base, with 12 bases between. Germline V CDR1 and CDR2: SGHTA, FQGNSA. This CDR3 comprises 15 residues. The CDR3 is CASSRDRWSNQPQHF. The CDR3 DNA sequence: TGTGCCAGCAGCCGGGACCGCTGGAGCAATCAGCCCCAGCATTTT.

The chain recombines TRBV30 with TRBJ2-1; D may be TRBD2 (6 bases). The CDR3 length is 16 residues. Trimming stripped 0 bases from V and 4 bases from J, with 16 bases between. CDR1 and CDR2 (germline): GTSNPN, SVGIG (reference sequence). The DNA for the CDR3 is TGTGCCTGGAGTGTAACAGGACTACCCCTTTACAATGAGCAGTTCTTC. Translation: CAWSVTGLPLYNEQFF. The variable domain in full, completed from reference TRBV30 and TRBJ2-1, reads SQTIHQWPATLVQPVGSPLSLECTVEGTSNPNLYWYRQAAGRGLQLLFYSVGIGQISSEVPQNLSASRPQDRQFILSSKKLLLSDSGFYLCAWSVTGLPLYNEQFFGPGTRLTVL.

The chain couples TRBV2 to TRBJ2-5, with 12 bases fitting TRBD2. The CDR3 loop spans 17 amino acids. J lost 4 bases, V lost 9 bases, and 15 bases had no gene match. From germline, CDR1 is SNHLY and CDR2 FYNNEI. The CDR3 nucleotides are TGTGCCAGTCTCGACGGGGCTAGCGGGAGGGCCGCAGAGACCCAGTACTTC. Translation gives CASLDGASGRAAETQYF.

This sequence joins TRBV7-3 and TRBJ2-3; 8 positions match TRBD2. Germline V CDR1 and CDR2: SGHTA, FQGTGA. J was trimmed by 5 bases and V by 5 bases; bases with no gene match: 9. The CDR3 has 15 amino acids. The CDR3 here is CASSPRAGGRDTQYF. CDR3 bases: TGTGCCAGCAGCCCGCGGGCGGGAGGTAGAGATACGCAGTATTTT. The whole variable domain, filled in from reference TRBV7-3 and TRBJ2-3, reads GAGVSQTPSNKVTEKGKYVELRCDPISGHTALYWYRQSLGQGPEFLIYFQGTGAADDSGLPNDRFFAVRPEGSVSTLKIQRTERGDSAVYLCASSPRAGGRDTQYFGPGTRLTVL.

V and J are TRBV18 and TRBJ2-5; 7 bases are shared with TRBD2. This CDR3 has 18 residues. V lost 1 base, J lost 2 bases, and 13 bases stayed unmatched. In germline, CDR1 is KGHSH, CDR2 LQKENI. CDR3 nucleotides: TGTGCCAGCTCACCACTCCCCGTAGCGGGTAGGGTACAAGAGACCCAGTACTTC. This codes for CASSPLPVAGRVQETQYF.

This chain uses TRBV30 with TRBJ2-3, with 9 bases identical to TRBD2. Looked up from germline, CDR1 is GTSNPN and CDR2 is SVGIG (reference sequence). The ends lost 7 bases at V and 0 bases at J; junction bases unmatched: 5. The CDR3 runs to 14 residues. The CDR3 is CALSTSGSTDTQYF. CDR3 in DNA: TGTGCCTTGTCAACTAGCGGGAGCACAGATACGCAGTATTTT. Full variable domain (missing parts from reference TRBV30 and TRBJ2-3): SQTIHQWPATLVQPVGSPLSLECTVEGTSNPNLYWYRQAAGRGLQLLFYSVGIGQISSEVPQNLSASRPQDRQFILSSKKLLLSDSGFYLCALSTSGSTDTQYFGPGTRLTVL.